This T cell receptor beta chain stems from a study of T cell responses to AZD1222 COVID-19 vaccine. CDR3 length equals 15 residues. Germline values: CDR1 LNHDA, CDR2 SQIVND (reference sequence). Trimming removed 9 bases at V and 4 bases at J, with 21 bases between. General study results and limits: Just 5 to 7 people given AZD1222 tested seropositive at baseline. Sampling that yielded the repertoires occurred only after the peak T cell response.

Clones were sequenced by immunoSEQ multiplex PCR, and TCRdb holds only the in-frame ones, with some missing. The sample carries under 150,000 clones, 90% to 95% recorded once. Note on this clone: Its matching antigen is unknown.

This clonotype originated in an adult in good health. Material: peripheral blood, obtained on day 0 of AZD1222 vaccination. This chain uses TRBV19 with TRBJ1-1, with D perhaps matching TRBD1 (5 bases). The CDR3 nucleotides are TGTGCCAGCCTCCTCCCAGGGCCATATATCACTGAAGCTTTCTTT. This codes for CASLLPGPYITEAFF.